This paragraph reports one T cell receptor (beta chain). The data derive from a study of regulatory T cells in long-lasting Graves disease. The TCR beta library used iRepertoire HTBI primers with Arm-PCR amplification of CDR3. TCRdb ran MiXCR on the multiplex PCR reads and lists one entry per CDR3 protein. The profile shows around 450,000 distinct CDR3 sequences, about 22% of them singletons. Germline V gene sequence: CDR1 KGHDR, CDR2 SFDVKD. The CDR3 covers 13 residues. V was clipped by 2 bases and J by 6 bases, with 6 bases between them. The sample's time point: persistent/refractory GD, antithyroid drugs over 5 years with positive TRAb. There was RNA extracted from PBMCs, and the TCR library was made from it.

The receptor was isolated from a female donor with Graves disease. This chain links TRBV24-1 with TRBJ2-2; D is undetermined. The material was peripheral blood mononuclear cells (PBMCs), obtained when the disease was refractory, from a patient treated with antithyroid drugs. The chain's CDR3 is CATSDYRAGELFF. In DNA form, the CDR3 reads TGTGCCACCAGTGATTACAGAGCCGGGGAGCTGTTTTTT.